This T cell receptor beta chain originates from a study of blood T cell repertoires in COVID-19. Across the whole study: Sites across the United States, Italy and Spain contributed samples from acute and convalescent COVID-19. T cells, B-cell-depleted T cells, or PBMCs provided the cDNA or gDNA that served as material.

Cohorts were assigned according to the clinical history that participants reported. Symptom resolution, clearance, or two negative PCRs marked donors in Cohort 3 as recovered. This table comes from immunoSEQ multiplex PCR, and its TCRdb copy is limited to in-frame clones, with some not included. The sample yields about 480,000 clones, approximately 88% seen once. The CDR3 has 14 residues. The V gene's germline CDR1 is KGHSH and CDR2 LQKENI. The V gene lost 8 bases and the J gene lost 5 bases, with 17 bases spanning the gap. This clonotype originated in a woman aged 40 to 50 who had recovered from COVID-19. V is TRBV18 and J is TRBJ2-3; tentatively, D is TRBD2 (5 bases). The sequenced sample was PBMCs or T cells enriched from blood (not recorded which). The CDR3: CASTPAGEEDTQYF. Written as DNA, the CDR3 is TGTGCCAGCACCCCCGCGGGTGAGGAAGATACGCAGTATTTT.